This record concerns one TCR beta chain sequence. The germline V gene has CDR1 DFQATT and CDR2 SNEGSKA (reference sequence). This CDR3 has 14 amino acids. Trimming at V came to 6 bases and at J to 2 bases, leaving 7 bases not matched to a gene. These data belong to a study of identical twins. Template switching added a universal primer site, and cDNA bore unique molecular identifiers. TCRdb independently ran MiXCR on the 5' RACE reads; one entry per CDR3 protein. The sample has 500,000 to 550,000 distinct CDR3 sequences; approximately 22% are singletons. These data are also associated with another study on T cells expressing NK-cell markers. This second report adds: TCR beta repertoires came from sorted CD3+CD56+NKG2C+, CD3+CD56+NKG2C- and CD3+CD56-NKG2C+ T cells. Just one sequenced donor of eight was HCMV-seronegative, while seven were seropositive. Dominant NKG2C+ clonotype frequencies of about 1.0-8% of CD8+ T cells were measured in more than five donors.

Sequencing input: CD4+ T cells sorted from blood. The origin of this receptor is a woman younger than 30 in good health. The chain employs TRBV20-1 and TRBJ2-3; 8 bases are shared with TRBD2. This CDR3 reads CSAPDGGATDTQYF. The CDR3 nucleotides are TGCAGTGCCCCCGACGGGGGGGCCACAGATACGCAGTATTTT.